This T cell receptor (beta chain) was obtained from a study of spatial heterogeneity in lung cancer. Study-wide findings and caveats: Tumor mutation counts were tracked by expanded intratumoral alpha and beta TCR counts.

Per germline, CDR1 MGHRA and CDR2 YSYEKL. V was pared by 4 bases and J by 0 bases, with 2 bases of the junction left unmatched. The CDR3 covers 15 residues. The time point denotes: sample taken at primary tumor resection. This clonotype has just a few counts. The target antigen is unknown. Via MiXCR, TCRdb re-called the 5' RACE reads, giving one row per CDR3 protein. The sample consists of about 100,000 distinct CDR3 sequences, nearly 4.5% of them appearing once. The chain employs TRBV4-1 and TRBJ1-4; 7 bases are a match to TRBD1. The clonotype comes from a male donor with early-stage non-small cell lung cancer. Here the sequenced sample was lung tumor tissue, taken at surgery. The CDR3 is CASSRGQATNEKLFF. CDR3 in DNA: TGCGCCAGCAGCCGTGGACAGGCAACTAATGAAAAACTGTTTTTT.